Each of the 21 T cell receptor beta chains below was sequenced from the same sample in a study of T-cell reconstitution after alpha-beta-depleted transplantation in children. This sample's TCRbeta library carried unique molecular identifier barcodes. One entry per CDR3 protein, called by TCRdb with MiXCR from the PCR reads. The table has 300,000 to 400,000 distinct CDR3 sequences, about 14% seen once. The starting material was PBMCs, obtained from the stem cell graft. The receptors originated from a human donor who donated a stem cell graft to a child with Fanconi anemia.

J is TRBJ2-3 and V is TRBV6-1; D remains ambiguous. CDR1 and CDR2 (germline): MNHNS, SASEGT. The CDR3 has 14 amino acids. The V gene lost 6 bases and the J gene lost 2 bases, with 12 bases spanning the gap. DNA of the CDR3: TGTGCCAGCAGCCGACGGCAACTCACAGATACGCAGTATTTT. Amino acids: CASSRRQLTDTQYF.

The CDR3 region is CASSRGQGASGANVLTF. The DNA of the CDR3 is TGCGCCAGCAGCCGAGGACAGGGCGCGAGTGGGGCCAACGTCCTGACTTTC. The rearrangement links TRBV5-1 to TRBJ2-6; 8 bases agree with TRBD1. The V segment lost 4 bases and the J segment 3 bases; nucleotides outside the gene matches: 9. The germline CDR1 and CDR2 sequences are SGHRS and YFSETQ. The CDR3 loop spans 17 amino acids.

The chain recombines TRBV6-5 with TRBJ2-2; 10 nucleotides line up with TRBD1. This CDR3 is built from 17 residues. The germline CDR1 and CDR2 sequences are MNHEY and SVGAGI. V gave up 1 base and J gave up 5 bases; unmatched junction bases: 7. DNA for the CDR3: TGTGCCAGCAGTTACTGGACAGGGGGATCCGTGACCGGGGAGCTGTTTTTT. This sequence encodes CASSYWTGGSVTGELFF.

This clonotype was counted a few times. The rearrangement links TRBV5-1 to TRBJ2-1, with D possibly being TRBD1 or TRBD2 (7 bases each). There are 16 residues in the CDR3. The V gene lost 2 bases and the J gene lost 4 bases, with 16 bases spanning the gap. Germline V gene data show CDR1 as SGHRS and CDR2 as YFSETQ. CDR3 nucleotide sequence: TGCGCCAGCAGCTTATCTCCAGGGGGGGAGTACAATGAGCAGTTCTTC. Protein sequence: CASSLSPGGEYNEQFF.

This clonotype was observed a handful of times. V is TRBV20-1 and J is TRBJ2-4, with 7 nucleotides matching TRBD1. Germline V gives CDR1 DFQATT, CDR2 SNEGSKA (reference sequence). There are 16 residues in the CDR3. V was pared by 6 bases and J by 3 bases, with 14 bases of the junction left unmatched. The CDR3: CSATKGASWDKNIQYF. The DNA of the CDR3 is TGCAGTGCCACGAAGGGGGCCAGTTGGGACAAAAACATTCAGTACTTC.

The chain couples TRBV4-3 to TRBJ2-6, with D possibly matching TRBD2 (5 bases). CDR3 size: 19 residues. Looked up from germline, CDR1 is LGHNA and CDR2 is YSLEER. V was pared by 0 bases and J by 4 bases, with 19 bases between. CDR3 residues: CASSQDLRQGWRGANVLTF. DNA for the CDR3: TGCGCCAGCAGCCAAGATCTAAGACAAGGCTGGAGGGGGGCCAACGTCCTGACTTTC.

The rearrangement uses TRBV5-6 and TRBJ2-7; no firm D call. With 8 bases removed from V and 4 bases from J, the gap between germline ends came to 16 bases. Germline V gene lookup returns CDR1 SGHDT and CDR2 YYEEEE. This CDR3 contains 13 residues. CDR3 loop: CARSPGPDYEQYV. As DNA, the CDR3 is TGTGCCAGGAGCCCCGGGCCAGATTACGAGCAGTACGTC.

The CDR3 DNA reads as TGTGCCAGCAGTTCACCGGGGGGCTATGGCTACACCTTC. It encodes CASSSPGGYGYTF. V and J are TRBV12-3 or TRBV12-4 and TRBJ1-2, with TRBD1 as a possible D gene (5 bases). Trimming cost V 4 bases and J 4 bases, with 10 bases left between them. The CDR3 length is 13 residues.

This clonotype was seen only a few times. The chain links TRBV7-2 to TRBJ2-5, with D possibly matching TRBD2 (5 bases). V dropped 3 bases and J dropped 2 bases, with 10 bases sitting between them. The CDR3 covers 14 residues. The germline V gene has CDR1 SGHTA and CDR2 FQGNSA. CDR3 DNA sequence: TGTGCCAGCAGCTTCCAGCGAGGGCAAGAGACCCAGTACTTC. Amino acids: CASSFQRGQETQYF.

This clonotype was observed a handful of times. The V call is TRBV6-1, the J call TRBJ2-1; 9 positions match TRBD1. Germline V lookup: CDR1 MNHNS, CDR2 SASEGT. V was pared by 7 bases and J by 7 bases, with 11 bases of the junction left unmatched. This CDR3 comprises 15 residues. CDR3 coding DNA: TGTGCCAGCACGGGACAGGGCAACGGAGTTAATGAGCAGTTCTTC. Residues: CASTGQGNGVNEQFF.

This clonotype has a handful of counts. The chain links TRBV7-2 to TRBJ1-2, with a tentative D call TRBD1 (5 bases). Trimming took off 8 bases at V and 2 bases at J, with 15 bases between the two ends. The CDR3 has 14 amino acids. Germline V gene data show CDR1 as SGHTA and CDR2 as FQGNSA. The CDR3 protein is CASAPGRQNYGYTF. Here the CDR3 DNA reads TGTGCCAGCGCTCCGGGCCGACAGAACTATGGCTACACCTTC.

CDR3 bases: TGTGCCAGCAGTCCCGATACCCCCGGGACAGGCAACTACGAGCAGTACTTC. It yields the protein CASSPDTPGTGNYEQYF. This sequence joins TRBV12-3 or TRBV12-4 and TRBJ2-7; 8 bases match TRBD1. The V segment lost 5 bases and the J segment 3 bases; nucleotides outside the gene matches: 15. The CDR3 consists of 17 residues.

This chain connects TRBV12-3 or TRBV12-4 to TRBJ1-4, with TRBD1 as a possible D gene (5 bases). Trimming took 6 bases from V and 4 from J, leaving 12 bases between them. The length of the CDR3 is 14 residues. CDR3 amino acids: CASSHRGLNEKLFF. For the CDR3, the DNA is TGTGCCAGCAGCCACCGGGGCCTTAATGAAAAACTGTTTTTT.

The chain recombines TRBV9 with TRBJ1-1, with D uncertain. V was shortened by 0 bases and J by 4 bases, with 13 bases between the two germline ends. The CDR3 runs 15 residues. Germline CDR1 reads SGDLS; CDR2 reads YYNGEE. The CDR3: CASSVDEGYRTEAFF. CDR3 in DNA: TGTGCCAGCAGCGTAGACGAGGGATATCGCACTGAAGCTTTCTTT.

This chain joins TRBV6-6 and TRBJ1-4; D may be TRBD1 (5 bases). V shed 8 bases and J shed 8 bases, with 9 bases lying between them. Germline V gene sequence: CDR1 MNHNY, CDR2 SVGAGI (reference sequence). The CDR3 loop spans 11 amino acids. CDR3 amino acids: CASGGYEKLFF. CDR3 DNA: TGTGCCAGCGGGGGGTACGAAAAACTGTTTTTT.

This clonotype was found many times. The chain combines TRBV6-1 with TRBJ1-5; perhaps TRBD1 as D (5 bases). Trimming stripped 7 bases from V and 4 bases from J, with 14 bases between. CDR1 is MNHNS, CDR2 SASEGT, per germline. The CDR3 sequence is 14 residues long. The CDR3 nucleotides read TGTGCCAGCAAAATGGGACCGGTAAATCAGCCCCAGCATTTT. It is translated as CASKMGPVNQPQHF.

This clonotype showed up just a few times. The V and J genes are TRBV11-2 and TRBJ2-5, with D possibly being TRBD1 (5 bases). The CDR3 length is 15 residues. CDR1 and CDR2 from the germline V gene are SGHAT and FQNNGV. Trimming cost V 5 bases and J 0 bases, with 13 bases left between them. The CDR3 reads CASSPGIRDQETQYF. The CDR3 nucleotides are TGTGCCAGCAGCCCAGGTATCAGGGACCAAGAGACCCAGTACTTC.

The CDR3 sequence: CASIGTGFTGELFF. DNA of the CDR3: TGTGCCAGCATCGGGACAGGGTTTACCGGGGAGCTGTTTTTT. The chain is built from TRBV2 and TRBJ2-2; 9 bases are shared with TRBD1. Germline V gene sequence: CDR1 SNHLY, CDR2 FYNNEI. V shed 7 bases, J shed 5 bases, and the junction held 5 bases outside the gene matches. The CDR3 sequence is 14 residues long.

The chain has TRBV2 and TRBJ2-3; 8 bases are shared with TRBD1. J gave up 2 bases and V 10 bases, and 8 bases lay outside the gene matches. Germline values: CDR1 SNHLY, CDR2 FYNNEI. The CDR3 consists of 14 residues. The chain's CDR3 is CATPDRGVTDTQYF. The DNA for the CDR3 is TGTGCCACCCCAGACAGGGGAGTCACAGATACGCAGTATTTT.

The V call is TRBV11-2, the J call TRBJ2-5; D might be TRBD2 (6 bases). V gave up 3 bases and J gave up 10 bases, with 18 bases separating them. The CDR3 contains 14 residues. Germline CDR1 and CDR2: SGHAT and FQNNGV. This CDR3 is CASSFSGTDSGQYF. DNA for the CDR3: TGTGCCAGCAGCTTCTCCGGGACGGATAGCGGCCAGTACTTC. Combining the CDR3 with reference TRBV11-2 and TRBJ2-5 gives the whole variable domain EAGVAQSPRYKIIEKRQSVAFWCNPISGHATLYWYQQILGQGPKLLIQFQNNGVVDDSQLPKDRFSAERLKGVDSTLKIQPAKLEDSAVYLCASSFSGTDSGQYFGPGTRLLVL.

This clonotype was recorded at least ten times. The chain joins TRBV4-3 to TRBJ2-1, with a possible D match to TRBD2 (6 bases). Germline CDR1 LGHNA, CDR2 YSLEER. V lost 0 bases to trimming and J lost 5 bases, with 17 bases between them. The CDR3 has 17 amino acids. Here the CDR3 reads CASSQEGSGTFNNEQFF. The CDR3 DNA sequence: TGCGCCAGCAGCCAAGAAGGGTCGGGGACTTTCAACAATGAGCAGTTCTTC.